The clone carrying this T cell receptor beta chain has a handful of counts. Its specificity is unknown. The sample is drawn from a study of blood T cells in healthy people across ages. Study observations and caveats: It was held that diversity estimates obtained from one million T cells represented underestimates.

Samples had at least 7 million PBMCs isolated from them. Using a J-beta primer mix together with a sample-barcoded 5' primer, a second PCR was run for roughly 6 to 11 cycles. Every sample returned 2.5 million or more CDR3-containing paired-end reads. TCRdb independently ran MiXCR on the 5' RACE reads; one entry per CDR3 protein. The data show 800,000 to 950,000 distinct CDR3 sequences, about 27% seen once. This sample also appeared in a second study, on T cells of mothers and their children.

This TCR was sampled from a middle-aged woman in good health. The source material was blood.

This CDR3 is CASTPGGYEQYF. The CDR3 DNA sequence: TGTGCCAGCACCCCGGGGGGCTACGAGCAGTACTTC. V gene TRBV12-3 or TRBV12-4 combines with J gene TRBJ2-7; TRBD2 matches at 7 bases. The CDR3 runs to 12 residues. Trimming removed 7 bases from V and 3 bases from J; junction bases left unmatched: 3.